This note documents a single T cell receptor beta chain sequence. This specimen belongs to a study of shared T cell receptors in the human thymus. Trimming shortened V by 4 bases and J by 6 bases, and 18 bases separated the two germline ends. The V gene's germline CDR1 is SGHVS and CDR2 FNYEAQ. This CDR3 comprises 15 residues. Generated by immunoSEQ multiplex PCR, the TCRdb table keeps only in-frame clones and is missing some. The sample holds some 700,000 clones, approximately 88% seen once. The sample was also linked to a second study, of human thymus T cells. This second study says: The people who donated were healthy Finnish babies having corrective surgery for congenital heart defects. It was from resections taken during corrective heart surgery that the thymus tissue came. Highly overlapping thymic repertoires in unrelated individuals were reported by related research.

The clonotype originates from a boy younger than two with a congenital heart defect. The rearrangement links TRBV7-6 to TRBJ1-2; D gene unclear. Sample: thymocytes. In nucleotides, the CDR3 is TGTGCCAGCAGCTCGAAGCGGGCCCCTGGGGATGGCTACACCTTC. Amino acids: CASSSKRAPGDGYTF.